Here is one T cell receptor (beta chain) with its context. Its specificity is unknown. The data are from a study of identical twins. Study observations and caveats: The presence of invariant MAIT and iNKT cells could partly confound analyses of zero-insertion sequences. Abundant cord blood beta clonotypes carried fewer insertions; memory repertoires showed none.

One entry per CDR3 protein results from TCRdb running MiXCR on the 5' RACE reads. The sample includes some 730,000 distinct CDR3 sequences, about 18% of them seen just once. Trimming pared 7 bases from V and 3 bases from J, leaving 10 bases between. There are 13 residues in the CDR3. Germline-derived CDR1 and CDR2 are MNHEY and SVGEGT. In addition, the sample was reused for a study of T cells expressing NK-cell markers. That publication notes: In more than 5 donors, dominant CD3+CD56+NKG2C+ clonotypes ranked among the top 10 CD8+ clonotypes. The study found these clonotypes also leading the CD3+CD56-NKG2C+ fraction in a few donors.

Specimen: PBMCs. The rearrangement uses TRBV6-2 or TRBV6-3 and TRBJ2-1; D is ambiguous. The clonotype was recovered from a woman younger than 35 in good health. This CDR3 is CASMELGYNEQFF. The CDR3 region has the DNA TGTGCCAGCATGGAGCTAGGCTACAATGAGCAGTTCTTC.